The 20 T cell receptor beta chains below come from one sample, sequenced in a study of regulatory T cells in long-lasting Graves disease. Stated time point: newly diagnosed GD, antithyroid drugs for less than 3 months. Preparation of the TCR library used RNA extracted from PBMCs. Investigators prepared the TCR beta libraries by applying iRepertoire HTBI primers and Arm-PCR of CDR3 regions. TCRdb processed the multiplex PCR reads anew with MiXCR; each CDR3 protein has one entry. The profile shows roughly 420,000 distinct CDR3 sequences, around 15% of them singletons. These data were also reused for a study on T cells in Graves' hyperthyroidism and ophthalmopathy.

The input for sequencing was peripheral blood mononuclear cells (PBMCs), taken at new diagnosis, from a patient treated with antithyroid drugs. The source of these receptors is a woman aged 25 to 39 with Graves disease.

Many counts were recorded for this clonotype. This chain connects TRBV28 to TRBJ2-1; 9 positions match TRBD2. Germline assignment: CDR1 MDHEN and CDR2 SYDVKM. This CDR3 comprises 19 residues. The V segment lost 4 bases and the J segment 5 bases; nucleotides outside the gene matches: 18. CDR3 protein: CASSSKTSGGLWGNNEQFF. CDR3 in DNA: TGTGCCAGCAGTTCGAAGACTAGCGGAGGACTGTGGGGGAACAATGAGCAGTTCTTC.

There are many counts of this clonotype. V gene TRBV7-2 combines with J gene TRBJ1-6, with 7 bases matching TRBD1. The V segment lost 2 bases and the J segment 9 bases; nucleotides outside the gene matches: 7. This CDR3 comprises 15 residues. Germline CDR1 SGHTA, CDR2 FQGNSA. Written as DNA, the CDR3 is TGTGCCAGCAGCTTACAGACAGGGTTTTTTTCACCCCTCCACTTT. Translating gives CASSLQTGFFSPLHF.

The chain couples TRBV27 to TRBJ2-7; 8 bases match TRBD2. From germline, CDR1 is MNHEY and CDR2 SMNVEV (reference sequence). The CDR3 spans 15 residues. Losses at the gene ends were 5 bases for V and 4 bases for J; bases not matched to a gene: 10. Here the CDR3 DNA reads TGTGCCAGCAGTCCCCCCGGGACTAGGACATACGAGCAGTACTTC. Translating gives CASSPPGTRTYEQYF.

This clonotype appeared a few times. V is TRBV27 and J is TRBJ2-7, with 8 bases identical to TRBD2. V was clipped by 2 bases and J by 6 bases; unmatched bases: 6. The CDR3 is 14 amino acids. Looked up from germline, CDR1 is MNHEY and CDR2 is SMNVEV (reference sequence). CDR3 DNA: TGTGCCAGCAGTTTAGACGGGAGGGGGTCCGAGCAGTACTTC. This sequence encodes CASSLDGRGSEQYF.

Comments on this clonotype: A much larger clone lies one base from this, so it may be a read error. The rearrangement uses TRBV7-6 and TRBJ2-1, with D uncertain. V gave up 1 base and J gave up 10 bases, with 17 bases separating them. CDR3 size: 15 residues. Germline V gives CDR1 SGHVS, CDR2 FNYEAQ. CDR3 loop: CASSLESLYLSEQFF. CDR3 coding DNA: TGTGCCAGCAGCTTAGAGAGTCTCTATCTCTCCGAGCAGTTCTTC.

This clonotype was recorded a few times. A much larger clone differs from this one at a single base, so this may be a read error. The rearrangement joins TRBV18 to TRBJ1-2; a possible D gene is TRBD1 (6 bases). Trimming stripped 3 bases from V and 3 bases from J, with 14 bases between. The germline CDR1 and CDR2 sequences are KGHSH and LQKENI. CDR3 length equals 15 residues. CDR3 residues: CASSPRTANDYGYTF. The DNA of the CDR3 is TGTGCCAGCTCACCTAGGACAGCTAACGACTATGGCTACACCTTC.

At least ten counts were recorded for this clonotype. DNA of the CDR3: TGTGCCAGCAGTTTTAGGGGTGATCAGCCCCAGCATTTT. Its translation: CASSFRGDQPQHF. The rearrangement links TRBV28 to TRBJ1-5, with a weak D call TRBD1 (5 bases). V lost 3 bases and J 5 bases, leaving 8 bases between the germline ends. The germline V gene has CDR1 MDHEN and CDR2 SYDVKM. There are 13 residues in the CDR3.

This clonotype was observed a few times. The chain joins TRBV28 to TRBJ2-7, with TRBD2 matching over 7 bases. V shed 2 bases, J shed 1 base, and the junction held 8 bases outside the gene matches. The CDR3 is 16 amino acids. Germline V CDR1 and CDR2: MDHEN, SYDVKM. The CDR3 spells CASSLGVGGLSYEQYF. The CDR3 region has the DNA TGTGCCAGCAGTTTAGGAGTGGGAGGGCTTTCCTACGAGCAGTACTTC.

This clonotype was picked up many times. V and J are TRBV7-3 and TRBJ2-1, with a weak D call TRBD1 (6 bases). V shed 6 bases and J shed 6 bases, with 9 bases lying between them. The CDR3 length is 12 residues. CDR1 SGHTA and CDR2 FQGTGA come from the germline V gene. The CDR3 region has the DNA TGTGCCAGCAGTCCGACAGGCAATGAGCAGTTCTTC. Protein: CASSPTGNEQFF.

This clonotype was recorded many times. V gene TRBV3-1 combines with J gene TRBJ2-1, with a possible D match to TRBD2 (5 bases). The CDR3 covers 17 residues. V shed 5 bases and J shed 6 bases, with 23 bases lying between them. The germline gives CDR1 LGHDT, CDR2 YNNKEL (reference sequence). This CDR3 is CASSTTSSRKGLNEQFF. CDR3 nucleotides: TGTGCCAGCAGCACCACATCTAGCCGGAAAGGCCTCAATGAGCAGTTCTTC.

This clonotype was seen at least ten times. This chain connects TRBV11-2 to TRBJ2-1; perhaps TRBD2 as D (5 bases). The J call may be in error: the DNA end matches TRBJ2-5 better. Germline V CDR1 and CDR2: SGHAT, FQNNGV. CDR3 length: 13 residues. This CDR3 reads CASSLQRDKTQYF. The CDR3 DNA reads as TGTGCCAGCAGCTTACAACGGGATAAGACCCAGTACTTC.

The sample holds many counts of this clonotype. The gene calls are TRBV20-1 and TRBJ2-3; 11 bases line up with TRBD1. The CDR3 extends over 19 amino acids. Looked up from germline, CDR1 is DFQATT and CDR2 is SNEGSKA (reference sequence). Trimming took 5 bases from V and 1 from J; bases not matched to a gene: 17. The CDR3 spells CSAPRTGGHGELGTDTQYF. The CDR3 region has the DNA TGCAGTGCTCCGCGGACAGGGGGCCACGGGGAGTTAGGCACAGATACGCAGTATTTT.

The rearrangement joins TRBV28 to TRBJ1-2, with D unresolved. Germline assignment: CDR1 MDHEN and CDR2 SYDVKM. This CDR3 contains 14 residues. Trimming removed 10 bases from V and 8 bases from J, with 23 bases in between. Written as DNA, the CDR3 is TGTGCCACTTCAGAAGGGCCCGCTGGATGGGGCTACACCTTC. Amino acids: CATSEGPAGWGYTF.

This clonotype turned up a few times. The chain couples TRBV20-1 to TRBJ1-4; D gene ambiguous. Germline V gives CDR1 DFQATT, CDR2 SNEGSKA (reference sequence). CDR3 length equals 15 residues. V was cut by 2 bases and J by 6 bases, with 16 bases left in between. CDR3 coding DNA: TGCAGTGCTAGACATCCTATCCAGGTGCATGAAAAACTGTTTTTT. Its protein is CSARHPIQVHEKLFF.

This clonotype was counted only a few times. This sequence joins TRBV11-2 and TRBJ2-4, with D tentatively TRBD2 (6 bases). The V end lost 1 base, the J end lost 9 bases, and 13 bases lay between the germline ends. Germline V gene lookup returns CDR1 SGHAT and CDR2 FQNNGV. The CDR3 is made up of 14 amino acids. CDR3 nucleotide sequence: TGTGCCAGCAGCTTAGGGGATGGGGGGTTCATTCAGTACTTC. This encodes CASSLGDGGFIQYF.

V and J are TRBV5-1 and TRBJ1-1; no clear D gene. Germline CDR1 is SGHRS and CDR2 is YFSETQ. Trimming left V 1 base short and J 10 bases short, with 17 bases between. The CDR3 spans 14 residues. The DNA of the CDR3 is TGCGCCAGCAGCTTGAATTCGGGGAGGGAGGCAGCTTTCTTT. Residues: CASSLNSGREAAFF.

This clonotype was detected only a few times. CDR3 region: CASSLDSGPGEQFF. CDR3 bases: TGTGCCAGCAGCCTAGACTCGGGACCGGGTGAGCAGTTCTTC. The V call is TRBV6-1, the J call TRBJ2-1; TRBD1 or TRBD2 may be the D gene (5 bases each). With 6 bases removed from V and 9 bases from J, the gap between germline ends came to 18 bases. Germline CDR1 reads MNHNS; CDR2 reads SASEGT. The CDR3 extends over 14 amino acids.

This chain links TRBV19 with TRBJ1-5; D not certain. There are 12 residues in the CDR3. V lost 8 bases to trimming and J lost 4 bases, with 9 bases between them. The germline gives CDR1 LNHDA, CDR2 SQIVND (reference sequence). The CDR3 sequence: CASASNNQPQHF. CDR3 in DNA: TGTGCCAGTGCTAGTAATAATCAGCCCCAGCATTTT.

This clonotype was counted a few times. The chain links TRBV6-2 or TRBV6-3 to TRBJ2-7; 11 positions agree with TRBD1. Germline loops: CDR1 MNHEY, CDR2 SVGEGT. Trimming removed 0 bases from V and 3 bases from J; junction bases left unmatched: 4. The CDR3 is 16 amino acids. CDR3 nucleotides: TGTGCCAGCAGTTACTCGAGGGACAGGGGGGACTACGAGCAGTACTTC. It translates to CASSYSRDRGDYEQYF.

The chain uses TRBV25-1 and TRBJ1-6; 7 bases map to TRBD1. The CDR3 is 15 residues long. Trimming took 3 bases from V and 4 from J; bases not matched to a gene: 3. From germline, CDR1 is MGHDK and CDR2 SYGVNS. The CDR3 region is CASSEAGGYNSPLHF. The CDR3 DNA follows: TGTGCCAGCAGTGAGGCAGGGGGATATAATTCACCCCTCCACTTT.